This TCR beta chain was observed in a study of T-cell reconstitution after alpha-beta-depleted transplantation in children (dated by TCRdb to about 2016). Background for the entire study: Using TCR repertoire profiling, the study followed T-cell immune reconstitution in a quantitative way in children after TCRalphabeta/CD19-depleted allogeneic hematopoietic cell transplantation.

The method was PCR. The sequencer listed for this sample is Illumina HiSeq 2500. Molecular barcoding was employed in the preparation of TCR libraries, with unique molecular identifiers being used to normalize TCRbeta repertoire quantification. TCRdb reprocessed the public reads (quality trimming at Q25 with fastp, clone calling with MiXCR) and kept in-frame beta chains. Duplicate CDR3 protein sequences are folded into a single record with the most common DNA and genes. The table for this sample lists some 490,000 distinct CDR3 sequences; under 15% of them were counted only once. Around 6% of the sample is taken by the ten largest. Here V drops 0 bases and J drops 3 bases, and the junction holds 4 bases not matched to any gene. The CDR3, from cysteine to phenylalanine, totals 16 residues. Of the read, only the CDR3 DNA is kept; its 48 bases are in frame from base 1. The germline V gene specifies SGHAT as CDR1 and FQNNGV as CDR2.

There are a few counts of this clonotype. Its antigen is unknown. The record has no base qualities; no much larger clone is one base away. The sequenced sample was PBMCs from the stem cell graft donor, obtained from the stem cell graft. The sequence links TRBV11-2 to TRBJ2-1; 8 bases in the middle match TRBD1. The TCR originated in a human donor who donated a stem cell graft to a child with combined immunodeficiency. The encoded CDR3 is CASSLDQGASYNEQFF. Read as DNA, the sequence is TGTGCCAGCAGCTTAGATCAGGGGGCCAGCTACAATGAGCAGTTCTTC.